The 10 T cell receptor beta chains given below trace back to one sample, sequenced in a study of Ad26.COV2.S vaccination and SARS-CoV-2 variants. Repertoires were generated with immunoSEQ multiplex PCR, while TCRdb's copy carries only in-frame clones and drops some. The table has some 370,000 clones, about 80% seen once. Treatment: some 19 received Ad26.COV2.S at low or high dose, single or two shots; a few received placebo; per-sample allocation not given. At day 63 after the first vaccine or placebo injection, samples were drawn. Material: peripheral blood, obtained in a trial of Ad26.COV2.S vaccine versus placebo. The receptors originated from a person between 18 and 59 years old who received the Ad26.COV2.S COVID-19 vaccine or a placebo.

The chain carries TRBV19 and TRBJ1-2; TRBD1 is a possible D gene (5 bases). CDR3 length: 13 amino acids. The germline V and J ends were trimmed by 5 bases and 3 bases, with 10 bases remaining between them. In germline, CDR1 is LNHDA, CDR2 SQIVND (reference sequence). CDR3 coding DNA: TGTGCCAGTAGTCATTCGGGGGACTATGGCTACACCTTC. Encoded protein: CASSHSGDYGYTF.

The chain joins TRBV28 to TRBJ1-2; D is undetermined. The germline V gene has CDR1 MDHEN and CDR2 SYDVKM. This CDR3 contains 14 residues. The germline V and J ends were trimmed by 5 bases and 8 bases, with 18 bases remaining between them. The CDR3 reads CASSPGRARSGYTF. The DNA for the CDR3 is TGTGCCAGCAGTCCAGGACGAGCTCGAAGCGGCTACACCTTC.

The chain is built from TRBV4-1 and TRBJ2-1, with 10 bases aligning to TRBD2. CDR1 is MGHRA, CDR2 YSYEKL, per germline. Losses at the gene ends were 4 bases for V and 5 bases for J; bases not matched to a gene: 2. The CDR3 is 14 amino acids. CDR3 loop: CASSRLAGHNEQFF. The CDR3 bases are TGCGCCAGCAGCCGACTAGCGGGTCACAATGAGCAGTTCTTC.

The chain couples TRBV9 to TRBJ1-1; TRBD1 might be the D (5 bases). The CDR3 runs to 14 residues. The germline V and J ends were trimmed by 0 bases and 5 bases, with 11 bases remaining between them. CDR1 SGDLS and CDR2 YYNGEE come from the germline V gene. CDR3 amino acids: CASSVGAGRTEAFF. The CDR3 region has the DNA TGTGCCAGCAGCGTAGGTGCAGGGCGGACTGAAGCTTTCTTT.

The CDR3 sequence is CASKEGVGSGNTIYF. The CDR3 DNA follows: TGTGCCAGCAAGGAAGGGGTAGGCTCTGGAAACACCATATATTTT. The chain couples TRBV6-1 to TRBJ1-3; perhaps TRBD1 as D (5 bases). Germline CDR1 is MNHNS and CDR2 is SASEGT. This CDR3 region has 15 residues. Trimming stripped 7 bases from V and 0 bases from J, with 13 bases between.

This chain links TRBV12-3 or TRBV12-4 with TRBJ2-3, with 10 bases aligning to TRBD2. The CDR3 spans 13 residues. V lost 5 bases, J lost 10 bases, and 6 bases stayed unmatched. CDR3 amino acids: CASSVTGTSAQYF. DNA for the CDR3: TGTGCCAGCAGTGTCACCGGGACTAGCGCGCAGTATTTT.

This chain connects TRBV29-1 to TRBJ1-2; D ambiguous. This CDR3 has 13 amino acids. Per germline, CDR1 SQVTM and CDR2 ANQGSEA. The ends were cut back, 5 bases at V and 4 bases at J, with 14 bases in the middle. In nucleotides, the CDR3 is TGCAGCGTTACCGGACCGTTCTCCTATGGCTACACCTTC. Protein sequence: CSVTGPFSYGYTF.

The chain carries TRBV25-1 and TRBJ2-2, with 8 bases fitting TRBD1. The CDR3 consists of 14 residues. Losses at the gene ends were 9 bases for V and 4 bases for J; bases not matched to a gene: 7. Germline lookup yields CDR1 MGHDK and CDR2 SYGVNS. The CDR3 DNA is TGTGCCAGTAGACAGGGGTTGGGCACCGGGGAGCTGTTTTTT. This gives the protein CASRQGLGTGELFF.

The rearrangement links TRBV29-1 to TRBJ1-5; 12 bases fit TRBD1. V was clipped by 4 bases and J by 6 bases; unmatched bases: 4. The CDR3 sequence is 14 residues long. Germline V gene lookup returns CDR1 SQVTM and CDR2 ANQGSEA. The CDR3 protein is CSVAGTGGSQPQHF. The CDR3 DNA reads TGCAGCGTTGCCGGGACAGGGGGCAGTCAGCCCCAGCATTTT.

The rearrangement links TRBV14 to TRBJ2-1; D is perhaps TRBD2 (6 bases). V was trimmed by 5 bases and J by 0 bases, leaving 14 bases between them. The CDR3 runs to 16 residues. Germline CDR1 SGHDN, CDR2 FVKESK. The CDR3 spells CASSEPGLGSYNEQFF. CDR3 in DNA: TGTGCCAGCAGCGAACCGGGACTGGGCTCCTACAATGAGCAGTTCTTC.